This T cell receptor (beta chain) emerged from a study of siplizumab effects on memory and regulatory T cells. Study outcomes and limitations: Memory cells seemed less diverse than naive T cells, which also seemed major contributors to the alloresponse. Alloreactive sequences that could be traced to unstimulated CD4+ memory cells showed a significant reduction under siplizumab.

It was about 100,000 TCR templates that were assayed per sample. Libraries were prepared by immunoSEQ multiplex PCR; TCRdb keeps only in-frame clonotypes and omits some of them. The table includes some 120,000 clones, roughly 94% detected once. The length of the CDR3 is 14 residues. For this clone: The target antigen is unknown.

Material for sequencing was non-Treg CD4+ T cells sorted from blood. The origin of this receptor is a human donor in good health. The chain employs TRBV1 and TRBJ2-5; TRBD2 was called by the table and not checked on the DNA. TRBV1 is reported as a pseudogene. The CDR3 DNA reads as TGCACCAGCAGCCATCAGCGGGGGAAAGAGACCCAGTACTTC. Translating gives CTSSHQRGKETQYF.